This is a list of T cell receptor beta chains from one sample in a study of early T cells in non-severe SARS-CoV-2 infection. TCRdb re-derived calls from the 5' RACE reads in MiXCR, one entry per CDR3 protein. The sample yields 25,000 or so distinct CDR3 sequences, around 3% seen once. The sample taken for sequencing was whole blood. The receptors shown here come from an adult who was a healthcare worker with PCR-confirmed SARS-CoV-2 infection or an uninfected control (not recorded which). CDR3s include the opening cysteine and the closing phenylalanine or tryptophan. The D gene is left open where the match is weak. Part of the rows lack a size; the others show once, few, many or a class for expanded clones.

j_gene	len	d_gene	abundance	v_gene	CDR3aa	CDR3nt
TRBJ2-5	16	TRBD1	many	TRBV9	CASSQKDRGWEETQYF	TGTGCCAGCAGCCAGAAGGACAGGGGATGGGAAGAGACCCAGTACTTC
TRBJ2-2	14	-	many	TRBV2	CASSDSRQTGELFF	TGTGCCAGCAGTGACTCACGGCAAACCGGGGAGCTGTTTTTT
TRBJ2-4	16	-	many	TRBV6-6	CASRSLDRRGKNIQYF	TGTGCCAGCCGGAGCCTGGACAGACGTGGCAAAAACATTCAGTACTTC
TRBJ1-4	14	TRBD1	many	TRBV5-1	CASSPGQVNEKLFF	TGCGCCAGCAGCCCGGGACAGGTTAATGAAAAACTGTTTTTT
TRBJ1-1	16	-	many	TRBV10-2	CARKDQTREGGTEAFF	TGCGCCAGAAAGGACCAGACCAGGGAGGGGGGCACTGAAGCTTTCTTT
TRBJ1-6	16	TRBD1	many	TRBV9	CASSVAEGGPNSPLHF	TGTGCCAGCAGCGTAGCTGAAGGGGGCCCGAATTCACCCCTCCACTTT
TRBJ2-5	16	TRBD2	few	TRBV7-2	CASSLRASGGAGTQYF	TGTGCCAGCAGCTTAAGGGCTAGCGGGGGGGCCGGTACCCAGTACTTC
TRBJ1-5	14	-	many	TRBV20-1	CSAKQKYSNQPQHF	TGCAGTGCTAAACAGAAGTATAGCAATCAGCCCCAGCATTTT
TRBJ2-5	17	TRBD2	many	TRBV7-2	CASSSGLAGGPLETQYF	TGTGCCAGCAGCTCCGGACTAGCGGGGGGGCCTCTGGAGACCCAGTACTTC
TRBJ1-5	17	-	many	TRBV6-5	CASSRSREPGADQPQHF	TGTGCCAGCAGCCGAAGCAGGGAGCCGGGGGCGGATCAGCCCCAGCATTTT
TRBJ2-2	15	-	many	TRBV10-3	CAISERVSGTGELFF	TGTGCCATCAGTGAGCGGGTTAGCGGCACCGGGGAGCTGTTTTTT
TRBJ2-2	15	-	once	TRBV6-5	CASSRETRSTGELFF	TGTGCCAGCAGTAGAGAGACACGATCCACCGGGGAGCTGTTTTTT
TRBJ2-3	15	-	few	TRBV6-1	CASSDRLFSTDTQYF	TGTGCCAGCAGTGATCGTCTTTTTAGTACAGATACGCAGTATTTT
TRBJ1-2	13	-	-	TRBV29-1	CSVSRGLNYGYTF	TGCAGCGTCAGCAGGGGACTAAACTATGGCTACACCTTC
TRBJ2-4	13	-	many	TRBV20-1	CSARGEAKNIQYF	TGCAGTGCTAGGGGGGAGGCCAAAAACATTCAGTACTTC
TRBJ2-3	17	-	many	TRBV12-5	CASGPYRARRGTDTQYF	TGTGCTAGTGGTCCCTATCGCGCCCGAAGGGGCACAGATACGCAGTATTTT
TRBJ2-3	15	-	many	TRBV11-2	CASSLEGGATDTQYF	TGTGCCAGCAGCTTAGAAGGGGGGGCGACAGATACGCAGTATTTT
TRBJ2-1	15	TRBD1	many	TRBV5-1	CASRSRDRGSDEQFF	TGCGCCAGCAGGTCGAGGGACAGGGGGTCCGATGAGCAGTTCTTC
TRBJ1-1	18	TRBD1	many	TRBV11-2	CASSLRDRGGLGGTEAFF	TGTGCCAGCAGCTTAAGGGACAGGGGGGGCTTGGGTGGCACTGAAGCTTTCTTT
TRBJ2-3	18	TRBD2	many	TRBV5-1	CASSLASGGKLSTDTQYF	TGCGCCAGCAGCTTGGCTAGCGGGGGAAAACTTAGCACAGATACGCAGTATTTT
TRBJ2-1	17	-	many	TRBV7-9	CASSLAIDTLGANEQFF	TGTGCCAGCAGCTTAGCGATCGACACCCTGGGGGCCAATGAGCAGTTCTTC
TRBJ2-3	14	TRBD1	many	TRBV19	CASSAGTGRDTQYF	TGTGCCAGTAGTGCCGGGACAGGGAGAGATACGCAGTATTTT
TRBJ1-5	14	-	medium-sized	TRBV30	CAWSKDSISQPQHF	TGTGCCTGGAGCAAAGACTCGATTAGTCAGCCCCAGCATTTT
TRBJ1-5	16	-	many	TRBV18	CASSSRHPGGNQPQHF	TGTGCCAGCTCATCACGTCATCCCGGGGGCAATCAGCCCCAGCATTTT
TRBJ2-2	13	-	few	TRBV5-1	CASSGEMGGELFF	TGCGCCAGCAGCGGAGAGATGGGCGGGGAGCTGTTTTTT
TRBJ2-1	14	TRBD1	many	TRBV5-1	CASSSGQIYNEQFF	TGCGCCAGCAGCTCGGGACAGATCTACAATGAGCAGTTCTTC
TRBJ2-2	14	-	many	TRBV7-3	CASSLEQVDGELFF	TGTGCCAGCAGCTTAGAGCAGGTGGACGGGGAGCTGTTTTTT
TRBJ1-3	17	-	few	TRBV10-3	CAISERSGQISGNTIYF	TGTGCCATCAGTGAGAGAAGCGGTCAGATCTCTGGAAACACCATATATTTT
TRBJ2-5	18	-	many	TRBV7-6	CASSQHNTGSWAQETQYF	TGTGCCAGCAGCCAACACAATACGGGAAGCTGGGCACAAGAGACCCAGTACTTC
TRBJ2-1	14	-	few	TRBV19	CASSIIGHYNEQFF	TGTGCCAGTAGTATTATAGGACACTACAATGAGCAGTTCTTC
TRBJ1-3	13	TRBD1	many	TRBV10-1	CASSRDSGNTIYF	TGCGCCAGCAGCCGGGACAGTGGAAACACCATATATTTT
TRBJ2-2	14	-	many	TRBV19	CASSWRGLMGELFF	TGTGCCAGTAGTTGGAGGGGGCTGATGGGGGAGCTGTTTTTT